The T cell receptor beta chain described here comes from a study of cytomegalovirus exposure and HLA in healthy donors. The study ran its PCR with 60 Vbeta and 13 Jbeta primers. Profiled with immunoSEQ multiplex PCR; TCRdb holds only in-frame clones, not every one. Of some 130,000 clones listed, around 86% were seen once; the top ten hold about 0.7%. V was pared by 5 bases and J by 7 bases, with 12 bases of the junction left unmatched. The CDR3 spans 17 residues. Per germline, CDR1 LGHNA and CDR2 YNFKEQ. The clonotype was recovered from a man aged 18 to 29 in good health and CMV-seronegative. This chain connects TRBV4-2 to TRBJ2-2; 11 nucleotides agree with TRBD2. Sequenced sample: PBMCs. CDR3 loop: CASSKLGSGGAFGELFF. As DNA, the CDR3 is TGTGCCAGCAGCAAACTTGGTAGCGGGGGGGCCTTCGGGGAGCTGTTTTTT.